This entry is about one T cell receptor beta chain. This specimen comes from a study of cytomegalovirus exposure and HLA in healthy donors. Trimming took off 3 bases at V and 5 bases at J, with 11 bases between the two ends. The CDR3 runs 13 residues. From germline, CDR1 is SEHNR and CDR2 FQNEAQ (reference sequence). Some clones are missing from TCRdb's copy, which holds only in-frame ones; the method was immunoSEQ multiplex PCR. The sample includes about 120,000 clones, around nine tenths of them seen just once. This TCR came from a woman under 30 in good health and CMV-seropositive. The sequenced material came from PBMCs. The rearrangement joins TRBV7-9 to TRBJ2-7; D possibly corresponds to TRBD1 (5 bases). This chain's CDR3 is CASSLAGLDEQYF. CDR3 coding DNA: TGTGCCAGCAGCTTGGCAGGGCTGGACGAGCAGTACTTC.